These T cell receptor beta chains were read from a single sample in a study of beta chain features in type 1 diabetes. The table came from immunoSEQ multiplex PCR; TCRdb's copy has only in-frame clones and leaves some out. Altogether hundreds of thousands of clones are present, roughly a sixth being singletons, with the ten largest covering about 0.087%. The specimen was naive CD4+ T cells from blood. The receptors derive from a man younger than 35 in good health. The CDR3 runs from the conserved cysteine through the conserved F or W. The D gene is left open where the match is weak. For some rows the clone size is stated as once, few or many, or as a class when expanded; others skip it.

J: TRBJ1-2; size: NA; V: TRBV29-1; D: NA; DNA: TGCAGCCTCGGGACTATCTATGGCTACACCTTC; CDR3: CSLGTIYGYTF
J: TRBJ2-7; size: NA; V: TRBV7-9; D: NA; DNA: TGTGCCAGCAGCTTAGCAGAGGGGCCCTCTCTCCTGGAGCAGTACTTC; CDR3: CASSLAEGPSLLEQYF
J: TRBJ1-3; size: NA; V: TRBV6-1; D: NA; DNA: TGTGCCAGCAGTGAAGGACGGGGATCTGGAAACACCATATATTTT; CDR3: CASSEGRGSGNTIYF
J: TRBJ2-1; size: few; V: TRBV7-8; D: TRBD2; DNA: TGTGCCAGCAGCTCTACCGGGACTAGCGACTCCTACAATGAGCAGTTCTTC; CDR3: CASSSTGTSDSYNEQFF
J: TRBJ1-1; size: once; V: TRBV6-5; D: NA; DNA: TGTGCCAGCAGTTTTAACCCTAGGACTGAAGCTTTCTTT; CDR3: CASSFNPRTEAFF
J: TRBJ1-1; size: few; V: TRBV2; D: NA; DNA: TGTGCCACCACGGGCGGGTGGGGGAACACTGAAGCTTTCTTT; CDR3: CATTGGWGNTEAFF
J: TRBJ2-3; size: few; V: TRBV20-1; D: NA; DNA: TGCAGTGCTACCCGTCGGGATACGCAGTATTTT; CDR3: CSATRRDTQYF
J: TRBJ1-3; size: NA; V: TRBV2; D: NA; DNA: TGTGCCAGCAGCGAACAGGGCTCTGGAAACACCATATATTTT; CDR3: CASSEQGSGNTIYF
J: TRBJ1-2; size: few; V: TRBV15; D: TRBD1; DNA: TGTGCCACCAGCAGAGATAATCGGGACAGGGGCCAACCCCACTTC; CDR3: CATSRDNRDRGQPHF
J: TRBJ2-1; size: NA; V: TRBV4-2; D: TRBD1; DNA: TGTGCCAGCAGCCAAGAGCGGGGGACAGGGGGCAGGAATGAGCAGTTCTTC; CDR3: CASSQERGTGGRNEQFF
J: TRBJ2-3; size: few; V: TRBV7-2; D: NA; DNA: TGTGCCAGCAGCTCCTCCGGGACACGAGGAGATACGCAGTATTTT; CDR3: CASSSSGTRGDTQYF
J: TRBJ2-4; size: many; V: TRBV23-1; D: NA; DNA: TGCGCCAGGCTAGGGATTGGTTCTGGAAACATTCAGTACTTC; CDR3: CARLGIGSGNIQYF
J: TRBJ1-1; size: few; V: TRBV5-1; D: NA; DNA: TGCGCCAGCAGCTTGGGGATATTGGGGACTGAAGCTTTCTTT; CDR3: CASSLGILGTEAFF
J: TRBJ1-2; size: few; V: TRBV20-1; D: NA; DNA: TGCAGTGACAAGAGGGGGGCTGGCTACACCTTC; CDR3: CSDKRGAGYTF
J: TRBJ2-5; size: few; V: TRBV15; D: NA; DNA: TGTGCCACCAGCATTTTCACACTAGCACTGCAGACCCAGTACTTC; CDR3: CATSIFTLALQTQYF
J: TRBJ2-7; size: few; V: TRBV6-5; D: TRBD2; DNA: TGTGCCACCCTGCCGGGGGCGGGGGGGTACGAGCAGTACTTC; CDR3: CATLPGAGGYEQYF
J: TRBJ2-2; size: NA; V: TRBV28; D: TRBD1; DNA: TGTGCCACCTGGGACAGGGGAAACACCGGGGAGCTGTTTTTT; CDR3: CATWDRGNTGELFF
J: TRBJ2-7; size: few; V: TRBV4-1; D: NA; DNA: TGCGCCAGCAGCCAAGACAGGGGCGGCGGCGAGCAGTACTTC; CDR3: CASSQDRGGGEQYF
J: TRBJ1-5; size: NA; V: TRBV5-1; D: TRBD1; DNA: TGCGCCAGCAGCCTACTACCGGGACAGGGAGGCCAGCCCCAGCATTTT; CDR3: CASSLLPGQGGQPQHF
J: TRBJ2-1; size: NA; V: TRBV5-1; D: NA; DNA: TGCGCCAGCAGCTTGGTACGGGGATTGCAGTTCTTC; CDR3: CASSLVRGLQFF
J: TRBJ1-5; size: NA; V: TRBV13; D: NA; DNA: TGTGCCAGCAGCCCCACGGGAGTTCAGCCCCAGCATTTT; CDR3: CASSPTGVQPQHF
J: TRBJ2-3; size: NA; V: TRBV13; D: NA; DNA: TGTGCCAGCAGCTCCAGGGGGGTCACAGATACGCAGTATTTT; CDR3: CASSSRGVTDTQYF
J: TRBJ2-1; size: NA; V: TRBV5-4; D: TRBD2; DNA: TGTGCCAGCAGCCCAGGGACTAGCGGGAGACTCGCCTACAATGAGCAGTTCTTC; CDR3: CASSPGTSGRLAYNEQFF
J: TRBJ2-2; size: few; V: TRBV9; D: TRBD1; DNA: TGTGCCAGCAGCGTAGCTCCGGGACAGGGTAACACCGGGGAGCTGTTTTTT; CDR3: CASSVAPGQGNTGELFF
J: TRBJ2-7; size: NA; V: TRBV25-1; D: NA; DNA: TGTGCCAGCAGTGGGGGCTTTGGCGGGGATCGGGGCGAGCAGTACTTC; CDR3: CASSGGFGGDRGEQYF
J: TRBJ2-5; size: NA; V: TRBV5-5; D: NA; DNA: TGTGCCAGCAGCTTGAAATCAGGGGCAGCCCAAGTGGCCCAGTACTTC; CDR3: CASSLKSGAAQVAQYF
J: TRBJ1-2; size: NA; V: TRBV6-5; D: NA; DNA: TGTGCCAGCAGCGAGGGGGGATCTAACTATGGCTACACCTTC; CDR3: CASSEGGSNYGYTF
J: TRBJ1-2; size: NA; V: TRBV10-3; D: TRBD1; DNA: TGTGCCATCAGTGGGGGGACAGGGTTTTTCGGCTACACCTTC; CDR3: CAISGGTGFFGYTF
J: TRBJ1-6; size: NA; V: TRBV4-3; D: TRBD1; DNA: TGCGCCAGCAGCCAAGGGAACCCCGGGACAGCGAATTCACCCCTCCACTTT; CDR3: CASSQGNPGTANSPLHF
J: TRBJ2-1; size: NA; V: TRBV7-2; D: TRBD2; DNA: TGTGCCAGCAGCCCCGGGCGGGAGAATGAGCAGTTCTTC; CDR3: CASSPGRENEQFF
J: TRBJ2-6; size: few; V: TRBV7-6; D: NA; DNA: TGTGCCAGCACTATTGGCTTTAGTTACTCTGGGGCCAACGTCCTGACTTTC; CDR3: CASTIGFSYSGANVLTF
J: TRBJ2-7; size: few; V: TRBV15; D: NA; DNA: TGTGCCACCAGGGGGGCCCCGACCTACGAGCAGTACTTC; CDR3: CATRGAPTYEQYF
J: TRBJ2-7; size: NA; V: TRBV9; D: NA; DNA: TGTGCCAGCAGCGTAGGAAATTCCCGGGCCTACGAGCAGTACTTC; CDR3: CASSVGNSRAYEQYF
J: TRBJ1-5; size: few; V: TRBV7-2; D: NA; DNA: TGTGCCAGCAGCTCTGGGCCCTATCAGCCCCAGCATTTT; CDR3: CASSSGPYQPQHF
J: TRBJ2-3; size: few; V: TRBV4-1; D: TRBD1; DNA: TGCGCCAGCAGCCGGACAGGAAGCACAGATACGCAGTATTTT; CDR3: CASSRTGSTDTQYF
J: TRBJ1-4; size: NA; V: TRBV10-3; D: NA; DNA: TGTGCCATCAGTGAGGCTCGGGGGGCCGGGGAAAAACTGTTTTTT; CDR3: CAISEARGAGEKLFF
J: TRBJ2-5; size: NA; V: TRBV7-2; D: NA; DNA: TGTGCCAGCAGCTTGGCCGGGGCCTCATCCTCCCAAGAGACCCAGTACTTC; CDR3: CASSLAGASSSQETQYF
J: TRBJ2-1; size: NA; V: TRBV9; D: TRBD2; DNA: TGTGCCAGCAGCGCGGGACTAGCGGGATTAAATGAGCAGTTCTTC; CDR3: CASSAGLAGLNEQFF
J: TRBJ2-3; size: few; V: TRBV6-6; D: NA; DNA: TGTGCCAGCAGTTACAGTCTGATTAGGTCGGATACGCAGTATTTT; CDR3: CASSYSLIRSDTQYF
J: TRBJ2-2; size: NA; V: TRBV5-1; D: NA; DNA: TGCGCCAGCAGCTTGATCGCGGCAGGCAGCGGGACCGGGGAGCTGTTTTTT; CDR3: CASSLIAAGSGTGELFF
J: TRBJ1-2; size: NA; V: TRBV6-5; D: NA; DNA: TGTGCCAGCAGTTCGGGACTCCGGAGGAATGGCTACACCTTC; CDR3: CASSSGLRRNGYTF
J: TRBJ2-3; size: NA; V: TRBV7-9; D: TRBD1; DNA: TGTGCCAGCACTAGACAGGGGGCGAGCACAGATACGCAGTATTTT; CDR3: CASTRQGASTDTQYF
J: TRBJ2-2; size: few; V: TRBV2; D: NA; DNA: TGTGCCAGCAGTGAAAGGTTCGTGTCCGGGGAGCTGTTTTTT; CDR3: CASSERFVSGELFF
J: TRBJ1-5; size: many; V: TRBV23-1; D: NA; DNA: TGCGCCGCACGAAATCAGCCCCAGCATTTT; CDR3: CAARNQPQHF
J: TRBJ2-7; size: few; V: TRBV10-3; D: TRBD1; DNA: TGTGCCAGCAGCAGGACAGGACCCTCCTACGAGCAGTACTTC; CDR3: CASSRTGPSYEQYF
J: TRBJ1-6; size: NA; V: TRBV7-6; D: NA; DNA: TGTGCCAGCAGCTTAAAGCTGCGCTATAATTCACCCCTCCACTTT; CDR3: CASSLKLRYNSPLHF
J: TRBJ2-7; size: few; V: TRBV28; D: NA; DNA: TGTGCCAGCAGTGGAAAGCGGGAGCAGTACTTC; CDR3: CASSGKREQYF
J: TRBJ2-7; size: NA; V: TRBV15; D: NA; DNA: TGTGCCACCAGCAGAGATTTACAGGGCAGGTACGAGCAGTACTTC; CDR3: CATSRDLQGRYEQYF
J: TRBJ1-3; size: few; V: TRBV9; D: NA; DNA: TGTGCCAGCAGCGTAGTCCCCGGTCCCTCTGGAAACACCATATATTTT; CDR3: CASSVVPGPSGNTIYF